This entry lists 18 T cell receptor beta chains sequenced from one sample in a study of blood T cell repertoires in COVID-19. Only in-frame clones appear in the TCRdb table, and some are missing; sequencing was by immunoSEQ multiplex PCR. The table records about 210,000 clones, 81% of them present only once. The sample comprised PBMCs or T cells enriched from blood (not recorded which). Receptors originate from a woman between 45 and 65 years old with acute COVID-19.

The rearrangement joins TRBV27 to TRBJ1-5, with D maybe TRBD1 (5 bases). V was pared by 6 bases and J by 5 bases, with 14 bases between. The germline V gene has CDR1 MNHEY and CDR2 SMNVEV (reference sequence). CDR3 size: 14 residues. The CDR3 region is CASRAGGFHQPQHF. CDR3 DNA sequence: TGTGCCAGCAGGGCGGGGGGGTTTCATCAGCCCCAGCATTTT.

V usage is TRBV6-1 and J usage is TRBJ2-2, with D unclear. Germline CDR1 MNHNS, CDR2 SASEGT. This CDR3 is built from 14 residues. The germline V and J ends were trimmed by 2 bases and 6 bases, with 10 bases remaining between them. The DNA for the CDR3 is TGTGCCAGCAGTGAATTGAGCTTCCCCGGGGAGCTGTTTTTT. Its translation is CASSELSFPGELFF.

The rearrangement joins TRBV14 to TRBJ1-2; a possible D gene is TRBD1 (6 bases). CDR1 and CDR2 from the germline V gene are SGHDN and FVKESK. Deletions cut 2 bases from V and 0 bases from J, with 16 bases between. The CDR3 has 17 amino acids. CDR3 nucleotides: TGTGCCAGCAGCCAACCCGTGGGGGGGCAAGCTAACTATGGCTACACCTTC. Protein product: CASSQPVGGQANYGYTF.

The V and J genes are TRBV27 and TRBJ2-1; D may be TRBD2 (5 bases). Trimming removed 5 bases at V and 9 bases at J, with 11 bases between. There are 12 residues in the CDR3. Germline V gives CDR1 MNHEY, CDR2 SMNVEV (reference sequence). CDR3 amino acids: CASSTRAGEQFF. The CDR3 DNA reads TGTGCCAGCAGTACGAGGGCGGGTGAGCAGTTCTTC.

The CDR3: CASSLGDRASPLHF. In nucleotides, the CDR3 is TGTGCCAGCAGCTTGGGGGACAGGGCTTCACCCCTCCACTTT. The chain combines TRBV7-2 with TRBJ1-6; 9 bases map to TRBD1. There are 14 residues in the CDR3. Germline lookup yields CDR1 SGHTA and CDR2 FQGNSA. V shed 3 bases, J shed 9 bases, and the junction held 3 bases outside the gene matches.

V usage is TRBV7-2 and J usage is TRBJ2-1; 8 positions match TRBD2. The CDR3 extends over 18 amino acids. V dropped 1 base and J dropped 1; count of bases not matched to a gene: 9. Germline V gives CDR1 SGHTA, CDR2 FQGNSA. In DNA, the CDR3 is TGTGCCAGCAGCTTAGACCTTAGCGGGATAACATCCTACAATGAGCAGTTCTTC. This translates into CASSLDLSGITSYNEQFF.

The V and J genes are TRBV7-9 and TRBJ1-2; 8 bases line up with TRBD1. Germline V CDR1 and CDR2: SEHNR, FQNEAQ (reference sequence). The length of the CDR3 is 13 residues. J was trimmed by 6 bases and V by 5 bases; bases with no gene match: 5. CDR3 in amino acids: CASSRQGADGYTF. CDR3 bases: TGTGCCAGCAGCAGGCAGGGGGCGGATGGCTACACCTTC.

The chain recombines TRBV28 with TRBJ2-5; TRBD1 agrees at 7 bases. The germline V gene encodes CDR1 MDHEN and CDR2 SYDVKM. Trimming cost V 2 bases and J 3 bases; bases outside gene matches: 6. The CDR3 has 15 residues. The CDR3 spells CASSLRPRGKETQYF. CDR3 in DNA: TGTGCCAGCAGTTTACGACCCAGGGGGAAAGAGACCCAGTACTTC.

The chain uses TRBV2 and TRBJ1-2; TRBD1 might be the D (6 bases). The CDR3 extends over 17 amino acids. Trimming removed 5 bases at V and 0 bases at J, with 19 bases between. Germline CDR1 is SNHLY and CDR2 is FYNNEI. The CDR3 loop is CASSHKNSQGSNYGYTF. Here the CDR3 DNA reads TGTGCCAGCAGTCATAAGAACTCACAGGGATCTAACTATGGCTACACCTTC.

V and J are TRBV6-6 and TRBJ2-2, with D perhaps TRBD1 (5 bases). CDR3 length: 12 residues. Germline V gene lookup returns CDR1 MNHNY and CDR2 SVGAGI (reference sequence). Trimming left V 11 bases short and J 0 bases short, with 7 bases between. The DNA of the CDR3 is TGTGCCCCGACAGCGAACACCGGGGAGCTGTTTTTT. Translated, it gives CAPTANTGELFF.

This clone showed up just a few times. This chain joins TRBV18 and TRBJ2-2, with D uncertain. V lost 6 bases and J lost 2, with 13 bases in between. The CDR3 contains 15 residues. Per the germline V gene, CDR1 is KGHSH and CDR2 is LQKENI. The CDR3 DNA reads as TGTGCCAGCTCCTCCCTGGGCGCCAACACCGGGGAGCTGTTTTTT. Translating gives CASSSLGANTGELFF.

The rearrangement links TRBV20-1 to TRBJ2-7, with D perhaps TRBD2 (6 bases). The length of the CDR3 is 14 residues. Trimming removed 3 bases from V and 2 bases from J, with 14 bases in between. Germline CDR1 DFQATT, CDR2 SNEGSKA (reference sequence). CDR3 in amino acids: CSASVAVTPYEQYF. CDR3 nucleotides: TGCAGTGCTAGTGTAGCGGTGACACCCTACGAGCAGTACTTC.

This rearrangement joins TRBV2 to TRBJ2-1; 9 bases map to TRBD2. Per the germline V gene, CDR1 is SNHLY and CDR2 is FYNNEI. This CDR3 is built from 17 residues. Unmatched junction bases numbered 10, after V lost 1 base and J lost 6 bases. The CDR3 loop is CASSEGTLAGSPNEQFF. In nucleotides, the CDR3 is TGTGCCAGCAGTGAAGGGACTCTAGCGGGGTCCCCCAATGAGCAGTTCTTC.

This clone was counted a single time. This chain connects TRBV7-9 to TRBJ2-2; a possible D gene is TRBD2 (6 bases). Germline CDR1 and CDR2: SEHNR and FQNEAQ (reference sequence). The CDR3 spans 16 residues. V lost 1 base to trimming and J lost 4 bases, with 13 bases between them. CDR3 DNA: TGTGCCAGCAGCTTAGTTGGCGGGATCGGCACCGGGGAGCTGTTTTTT. Translation gives CASSLVGGIGTGELFF.

The chain uses TRBV9 and TRBJ2-7; D is possibly TRBD1 (5 bases). The CDR3 is made up of 15 amino acids. Between the trimmed V and J ends, which lost 0 bases and 2 bases, there was a span of 12 bases. CDR1 is SGDLS, CDR2 YYNGEE, per germline. The CDR3 sequence: CASSVEAGSTYEQYF. DNA for the CDR3: TGTGCCAGCAGCGTAGAGGCAGGGTCGACCTACGAGCAGTACTTC.

The gene calls are TRBV5-1 and TRBJ2-1; no clear D. Between the trimmed V and J ends, which lost 3 bases and 6 bases, there was a span of 16 bases. The CDR3 has 15 residues. Germline V gene sequence: CDR1 SGHRS, CDR2 YFSETQ. DNA for the CDR3: TGCGCCAGCAGCTGGAGCCCCTTAGGTGGCAATGAGCAGTTCTTC. Its translation is CASSWSPLGGNEQFF.

CDR3 in DNA: TGCGCCAGCAGTCTAACCCGGGACAGTCCCACAGATACGCAGTATTTT. Protein product: CASSLTRDSPTDTQYF. The chain couples TRBV5-1 to TRBJ2-3, with 7 bases that match TRBD1. With 5 bases clipped from V and 2 bases from J, the junction kept 11 bases outside the gene matches. This CDR3 comprises 16 residues. CDR1 and CDR2 from the germline V gene are SGHRS and YFSETQ.

The CDR3 DNA reads TGTGCCAGCAGCCGGGGGACAGGGATAGAAAAACTGTTTTTT. This gives the protein CASSRGTGIEKLFF. The chain recombines TRBV3-1 (or the pseudogene TRBV3-2) with TRBJ1-4; 9 nucleotides line up with TRBD1. The germline gives CDR1 LGHDT, CDR2 YNNKEL (reference sequence). The CDR3 length is 14 residues. V lost 4 bases, J lost 8 bases, and 5 bases stayed unmatched.